The rows below give T cell receptor beta chains drawn from one sample of a study of T cell repertoires in cytomegalovirus infection. TCRdb recomputed calls from the reads with MiXCR, one row per CDR3 protein. Of more than 500,000 distinct CDR3 sequences detected, approximately 16% appear once; the ten largest clones hold roughly 25%. The sample consisted of CD8+ T cells from PBMCs. The receptors stem from a human donor in good health (CMV status not recorded). Some clones in this sample may be carry-over from other donors' samples. Each CDR3 is given with its conserved first and last residue. A D gene is named only where the DNA matches it firmly. Clone size is shown for a subset of rows, as once, few, many or a class of expanded clone.

clone size: many; J gene: TRBJ2-1; V gene: TRBV7-9; D gene: TRBD1; CDR3 protein: CASSPPRTGDSVYNEQFF; CDR3 DNA: TGTGCCAGCAGCCCACCTCGGACAGGGGATAGCGTCTACAATGAGCAGTTCTTC
clone size: many; J gene: TRBJ2-3; V gene: TRBV10-3; D gene: -; CDR3 protein: CAIAEGGGPDTQYF; CDR3 DNA: TGTGCCATCGCGGAAGGAGGGGGCCCAGATACGCAGTATTTT
clone size: many; J gene: TRBJ1-1; V gene: TRBV4-1; D gene: -; CDR3 protein: CASSQTGTEAFF; CDR3 DNA: TGCGCCAGCAGCCAGACGGGGACTGAAGCTTTCTTT
clone size: -; J gene: TRBJ2-3; V gene: TRBV9; D gene: -; CDR3 protein: CASSDGPLGPDTQYF; CDR3 DNA: TGTGCCAGCAGCGACGGACCCCTAGGACCAGATACGCAGTATTTT
clone size: few; J gene: TRBJ2-1; V gene: TRBV6-2/TRBV6-3; D gene: TRBD2; CDR3 protein: CASSLSSGGPNEQFF; CDR3 DNA: TGTGCCAGCAGTTTGTCTAGCGGGGGTCCCAATGAGCAGTTCTTC
clone size: few; J gene: TRBJ1-5; V gene: TRBV27; D gene: -; CDR3 protein: CASSLVPLNQPQHF; CDR3 DNA: TGTGCCAGCAGTTTAGTCCCTCTTAATCAGCCCCAGCATTTT
clone size: -; J gene: TRBJ1-1; V gene: TRBV27; D gene: TRBD1; CDR3 protein: CASSPGRQGANTEAFF; CDR3 DNA: TGTGCCAGCAGTCCGGGTAGACAGGGGGCAAACACTGAAGCTTTCTTT
clone size: many; J gene: TRBJ2-4; V gene: TRBV11-2; D gene: -; CDR3 protein: CASTSQESKNIQYF; CDR3 DNA: TGTGCCAGCACCTCACAGGAGTCCAAAAACATTCAGTACTTC
clone size: -; J gene: TRBJ1-1; V gene: TRBV7-3; D gene: TRBD1; CDR3 protein: CASSVQGDVTEAFF; CDR3 DNA: TGTGCCAGCAGCGTACAGGGGGACGTCACTGAAGCTTTCTTT
clone size: many; J gene: TRBJ2-7; V gene: TRBV7-6; D gene: TRBD2; CDR3 protein: CASSKTSVTYEQYF; CDR3 DNA: TGTGCCAGCAGCAAAACTAGCGTTACCTACGAGCAGTACTTC
clone size: few; J gene: TRBJ2-5; V gene: TRBV28; D gene: TRBD1; CDR3 protein: CASSLYRTGGDETQYF; CDR3 DNA: TGTGCCAGCAGTTTATACCGGACAGGGGGTGATGAGACCCAGTACTTC
clone size: -; J gene: TRBJ1-5; V gene: TRBV20-1; D gene: -; CDR3 protein: CSARRRGNQPQHF; CDR3 DNA: TGCAGTGCTAGAAGGCGCGGCAATCAGCCCCAGCATTTT
clone size: few; J gene: TRBJ1-1; V gene: TRBV12-3/TRBV12-4; D gene: TRBD1; CDR3 protein: CASSPWTGDTEAFF; CDR3 DNA: TGTGCCAGCAGTCCCTGGACAGGGGATACTGAAGCTTTCTTT
clone size: few; J gene: TRBJ2-2; V gene: TRBV19; D gene: -; CDR3 protein: CASSILFPGELFF; CDR3 DNA: TGTGCCAGTAGTATTCTCTTCCCCGGGGAGCTGTTTTTT
clone size: -; J gene: TRBJ2-7; V gene: TRBV12-3/TRBV12-4; D gene: -; CDR3 protein: CASSHGTRGEQYF; CDR3 DNA: TGTGCCAGCAGTCACGGCACTAGGGGCGAGCAGTACTTC
clone size: few; J gene: TRBJ1-2; V gene: TRBV29-1; D gene: TRBD1; CDR3 protein: CSVPDRGNYGYTF; CDR3 DNA: TGCAGCGTCCCGGACAGGGGGAACTATGGCTACACCTTC
clone size: few; J gene: TRBJ2-2; V gene: TRBV15; D gene: TRBD2; CDR3 protein: CATSRDGGVHTGELFF; CDR3 DNA: TGTGCCACCAGCAGAGATGGGGGGGTGCACACCGGGGAGCTGTTTTTT
clone size: few; J gene: TRBJ2-7; V gene: TRBV27; D gene: -; CDR3 protein: CASIGASYEQYF; CDR3 DNA: TGTGCCAGCATCGGGGCCTCCTACGAGCAGTACTTC
clone size: few; J gene: TRBJ2-7; V gene: TRBV18; D gene: -; CDR3 protein: CASSLGTESSYEQYF; CDR3 DNA: TGTGCCAGCTCGCTCGGGACTGAGAGCTCCTACGAGCAGTACTTC
clone size: many; J gene: TRBJ2-1; V gene: TRBV27; D gene: -; CDR3 protein: CASSSSGEQFF; CDR3 DNA: TGTGCCAGCAGCTCCTCGGGTGAGCAGTTCTTC
clone size: -; J gene: TRBJ2-6; V gene: TRBV4-1; D gene: TRBD1; CDR3 protein: CASSEEGTAVYGANVLTF; CDR3 DNA: TGCGCCAGCAGCGAAGAGGGGACAGCCGTCTATGGGGCCAACGTCCTGACTTTC
clone size: once; J gene: TRBJ1-1; V gene: TRBV9; D gene: TRBD1; CDR3 protein: CASSVPGQGGGTEAFF; CDR3 DNA: TGTGCCAGCAGCGTCCCTGGACAGGGCGGGGGCACTGAAGCTTTCTTT
clone size: many; J gene: TRBJ2-5; V gene: TRBV4-1; D gene: TRBD2; CDR3 protein: CASSQERAGTARTQYF; CDR3 DNA: TGCGCCAGCAGCCAAGAACGAGCGGGGACCGCGAGGACCCAGTACTTC
clone size: many; J gene: TRBJ2-1; V gene: TRBV7-2; D gene: TRBD2; CDR3 protein: CASSSGTSGRYNEQFF; CDR3 DNA: TGTGCCAGCAGCTCCGGGACTAGCGGGCGTTACAATGAGCAGTTCTTC
clone size: many; J gene: TRBJ1-5; V gene: TRBV6-5; D gene: TRBD1; CDR3 protein: CASSYHRDSVDQPQHF; CDR3 DNA: TGTGCCAGCAGTTACCACCGGGACAGTGTTGATCAGCCCCAGCATTTT
clone size: few; J gene: TRBJ2-5; V gene: TRBV12-3/TRBV12-4; D gene: -; CDR3 protein: CASRLGGPGETQYF; CDR3 DNA: TGTGCCAGCAGGTTGGGGGGGCCTGGGGAGACCCAGTACTTC
clone size: few; J gene: TRBJ2-2; V gene: TRBV27; D gene: -; CDR3 protein: CASTRRGSTGELFF; CDR3 DNA: TGTGCCAGCACTAGAAGGGGTTCCACCGGGGAGCTGTTTTTT